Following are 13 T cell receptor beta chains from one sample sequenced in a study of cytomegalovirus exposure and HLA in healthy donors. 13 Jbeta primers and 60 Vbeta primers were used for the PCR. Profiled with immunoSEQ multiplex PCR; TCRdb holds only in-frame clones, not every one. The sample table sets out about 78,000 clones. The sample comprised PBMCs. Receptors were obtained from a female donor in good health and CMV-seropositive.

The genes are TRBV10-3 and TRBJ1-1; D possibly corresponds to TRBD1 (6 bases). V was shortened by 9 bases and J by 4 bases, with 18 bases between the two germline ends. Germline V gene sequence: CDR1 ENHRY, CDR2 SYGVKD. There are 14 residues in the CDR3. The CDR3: CAIGTYREGTEAFF. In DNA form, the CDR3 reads TGTGCCATTGGAACCTACAGGGAGGGCACTGAAGCTTTCTTT.

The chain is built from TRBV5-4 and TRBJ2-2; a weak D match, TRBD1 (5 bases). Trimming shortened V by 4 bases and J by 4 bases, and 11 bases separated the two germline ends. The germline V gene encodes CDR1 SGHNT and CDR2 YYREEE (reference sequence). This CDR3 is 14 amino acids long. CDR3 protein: CASSPGRGTGELFF. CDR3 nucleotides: TGTGCCAGCAGCCCAGGGCGCGGCACCGGGGAGCTGTTTTTT.

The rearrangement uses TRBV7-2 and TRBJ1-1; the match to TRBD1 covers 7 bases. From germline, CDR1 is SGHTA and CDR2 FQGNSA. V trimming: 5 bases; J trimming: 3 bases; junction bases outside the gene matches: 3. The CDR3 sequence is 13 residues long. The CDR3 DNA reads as TGTGCCAGCAGCGACCAGGGGGACACTGAAGCTTTCTTT. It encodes CASSDQGDTEAFF. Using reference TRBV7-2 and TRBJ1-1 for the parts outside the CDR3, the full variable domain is GAGVSQSPSNKVTEKGKDVELRCDPISGHTALYWYRQSLGQGLEFLIYFQGNSAPDKSGLPSDRFSAERTGGSVSTLTIQRTQQEDSAVYLCASSDQGDTEAFFGQGTRLTVV.

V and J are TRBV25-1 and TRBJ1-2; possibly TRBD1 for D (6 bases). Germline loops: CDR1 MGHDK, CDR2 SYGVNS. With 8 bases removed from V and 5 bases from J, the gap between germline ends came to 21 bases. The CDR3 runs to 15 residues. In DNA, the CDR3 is TGTGCCAGCGGTCCGGGACACTCGGGGTTTTATGGCTACACCTTC. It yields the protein CASGPGHSGFYGYTF.

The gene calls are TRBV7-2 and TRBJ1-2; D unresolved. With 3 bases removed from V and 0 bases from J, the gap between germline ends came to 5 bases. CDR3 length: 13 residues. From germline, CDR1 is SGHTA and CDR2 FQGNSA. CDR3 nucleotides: TGTGCCAGCAGCTTCGGGTCTAACTATGGCTACACCTTC. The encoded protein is CASSFGSNYGYTF.

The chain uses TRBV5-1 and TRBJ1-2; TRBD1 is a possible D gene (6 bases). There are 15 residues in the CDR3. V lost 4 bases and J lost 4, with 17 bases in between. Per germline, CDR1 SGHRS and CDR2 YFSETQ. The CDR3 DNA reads TGCGCCAGCAGCGCGACCTCAGGGGTCGGCTATGGCTACACCTTC. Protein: CASSATSGVGYGYTF.

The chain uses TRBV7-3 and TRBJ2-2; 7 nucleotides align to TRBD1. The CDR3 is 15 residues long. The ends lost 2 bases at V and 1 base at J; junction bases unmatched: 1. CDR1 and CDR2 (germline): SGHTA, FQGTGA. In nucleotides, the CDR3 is TGTGCCAGCAGCTTACAGGGGGAGAACACCGGGGAGCTGTTTTTT. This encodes CASSLQGENTGELFF.

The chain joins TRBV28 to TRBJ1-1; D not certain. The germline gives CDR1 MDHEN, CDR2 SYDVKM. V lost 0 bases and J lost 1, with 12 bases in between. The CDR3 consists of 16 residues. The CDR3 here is CASSLWEEEGNTEAFF. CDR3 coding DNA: TGTGCCAGCAGTTTATGGGAGGAGGAGGGGAACACTGAAGCTTTCTTT.

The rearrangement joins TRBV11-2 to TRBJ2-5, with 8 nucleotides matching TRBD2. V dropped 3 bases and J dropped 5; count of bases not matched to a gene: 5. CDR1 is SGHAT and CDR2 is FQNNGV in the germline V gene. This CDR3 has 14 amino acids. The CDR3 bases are TGTGCCAGCAGCTTGGGACTAGTCCCGGAGACCCAGTACTTC. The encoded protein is CASSLGLVPETQYF.

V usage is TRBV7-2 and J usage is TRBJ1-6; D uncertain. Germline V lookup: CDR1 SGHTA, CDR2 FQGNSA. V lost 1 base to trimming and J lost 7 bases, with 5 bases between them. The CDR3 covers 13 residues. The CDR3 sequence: CASSLDSNSPLHF. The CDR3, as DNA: TGTGCCAGCAGCTTAGATAGCAATTCACCCCTCCACTTT.

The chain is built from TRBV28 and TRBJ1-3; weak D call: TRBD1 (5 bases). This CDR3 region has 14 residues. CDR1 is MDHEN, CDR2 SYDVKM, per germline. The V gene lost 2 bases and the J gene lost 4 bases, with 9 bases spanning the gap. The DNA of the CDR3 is TGTGCCAGCAGTTTAATAGGGGTAGGAAACACCATATATTTT. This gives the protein CASSLIGVGNTIYF.

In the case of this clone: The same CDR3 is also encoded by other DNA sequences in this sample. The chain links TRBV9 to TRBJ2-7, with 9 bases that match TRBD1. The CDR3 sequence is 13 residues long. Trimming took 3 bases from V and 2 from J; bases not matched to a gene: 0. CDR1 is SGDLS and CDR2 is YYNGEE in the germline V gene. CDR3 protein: CASSGQGAYEQYF. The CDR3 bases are TGTGCCAGCAGCGGACAGGGGGCCTACGAGCAGTACTTC.

In nucleotides, the CDR3 is TGCGCCAGCAGGCTCCTCGCGGCGGGCGGCTCCTACAATGAGCAGTTCTTC. This gives the protein CASRLLAAGGSYNEQFF. J is TRBJ2-1 and V is TRBV5-1, with D perhaps matching TRBD2 (5 bases). Per the germline V gene, CDR1 is SGHRS and CDR2 is YFSETQ. This CDR3 contains 17 residues. The V gene lost 5 bases and the J gene lost 0 bases, with 18 bases spanning the gap.